This T cell receptor (beta chain) was sequenced in a study of OX40 agonist ivuxolimab in advanced cancers. General study results and limits: Averaged across samples, CD8+ T cells carried more expanded clones than CD4+ did.

This CDR3 contains 15 residues. Germline assignment: CDR1 SGHTS and CDR2 YDEGEE. V shed 0 bases and J shed 2 bases, with 8 bases lying between them. Concerning this clone itself: Antigen: not known.

The repertoire was sequenced with immunoSEQ multiplex PCR; TCRdb's copy has only in-frame clones and lacks some. The table lists approximately 100,000 clones, about 83% of them singletons. The genes are TRBV5-8 and TRBJ2-2; D call uncertain. This sequence was found in an adult with an advanced solid tumor such as melanoma, head and neck, liver or kidney cancer. The source was CD4+ or CD8+ T cells sorted from blood, collected in a trial of the OX40 agonist ivuxolimab. The CDR3 sequence: CASSLVTENTGELFF. The CDR3 DNA reads as TGTGCCAGCAGCTTGGTAACAGAAAACACCGGGGAGCTGTTTTTT.